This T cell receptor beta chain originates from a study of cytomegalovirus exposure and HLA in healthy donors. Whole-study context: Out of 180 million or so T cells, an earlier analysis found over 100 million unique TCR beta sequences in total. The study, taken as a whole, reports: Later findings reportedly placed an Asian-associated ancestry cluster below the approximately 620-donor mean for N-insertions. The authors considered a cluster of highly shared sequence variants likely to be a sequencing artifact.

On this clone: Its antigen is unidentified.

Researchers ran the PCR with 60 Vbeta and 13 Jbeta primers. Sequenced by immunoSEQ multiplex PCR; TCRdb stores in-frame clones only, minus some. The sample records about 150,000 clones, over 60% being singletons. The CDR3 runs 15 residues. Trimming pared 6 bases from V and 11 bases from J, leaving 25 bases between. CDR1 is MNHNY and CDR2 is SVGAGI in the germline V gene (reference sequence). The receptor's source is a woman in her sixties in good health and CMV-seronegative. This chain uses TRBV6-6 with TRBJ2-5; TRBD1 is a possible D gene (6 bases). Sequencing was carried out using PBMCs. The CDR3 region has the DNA TGTGCCAGCAGCGAGTCCAGGGGCGGTTCGCATGAGCAGTACTTC. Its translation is CASSESRGGSHEQYF.